The source of this T cell receptor beta chain is a study of cytomegalovirus exposure and HLA in healthy donors. CDR3 length: 13 residues. Germline V gene data show CDR1 as ENHRY and CDR2 as SYGVKD. The V and J ends lost 2 bases and 6 bases, in that order; junction bases with no gene match: 0. Study conclusions and caveats: The tendency of first-cohort TCR clusters to co-occur in the 120 or so validation repertoires was identified by a subsequent analysis.

The donors were part of the validation cohort of around 110 subjects. That cohort was separate from the first cohort, which comprised 670 or so subjects. Data came from immunoSEQ multiplex PCR; TCRdb stores just in-frame clones and leaves some out. The sample has about 130,000 clones, around 95% seen once. This clone was picked up one time. The antigen is not known. Sequenced sample: PBMCs. This receptor was identified in a man aged 18-30 years in good health and CMV-seronegative. V is TRBV10-3 and J is TRBJ2-1; 8 nucleotides line up with TRBD2. CDR3 coding DNA: TGTGCCATCAGTGAGGGGACTAGCAATGAGCAGTTCTTC. It is translated as CAISEGTSNEQFF.